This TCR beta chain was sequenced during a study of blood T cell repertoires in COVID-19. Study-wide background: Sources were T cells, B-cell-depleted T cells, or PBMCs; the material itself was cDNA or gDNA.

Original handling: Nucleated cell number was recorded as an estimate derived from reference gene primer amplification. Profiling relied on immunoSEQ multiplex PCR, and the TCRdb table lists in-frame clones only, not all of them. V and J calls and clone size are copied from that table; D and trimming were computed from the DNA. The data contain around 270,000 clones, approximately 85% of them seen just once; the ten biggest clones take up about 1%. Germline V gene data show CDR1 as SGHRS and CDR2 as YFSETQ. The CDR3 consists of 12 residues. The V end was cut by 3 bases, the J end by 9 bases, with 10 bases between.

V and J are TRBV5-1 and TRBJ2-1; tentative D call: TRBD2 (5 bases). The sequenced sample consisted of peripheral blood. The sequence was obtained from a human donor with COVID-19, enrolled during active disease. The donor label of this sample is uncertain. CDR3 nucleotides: TGCGCCAGCAGCTCTGGTGGGAGTGAGCAGTTCTTC. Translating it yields CASSSGGSEQFF. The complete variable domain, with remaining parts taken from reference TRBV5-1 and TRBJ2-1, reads KAGVTQTPRYLIKTRGQQVTLSCSPISGHRSVSWYQQTPGQGLQFLFEYFSETQRNKGNFPGRFSGRQFSNSRSEMNVSTLELGDSALYLCASSSGGSEQFFGPGTRLTVL.